This is a list of T cell receptor beta chains from one sample in a study of CD8+ T cells in alopecia areata. Method: immunoSEQ multiplex PCR; TCRdb's copy keeps in-frame clones and lacks some. The table has 100,000 to 150,000 clones, approximately 59% seen once; the top ten hold almost 30%. This material consisted of CD8+ T cells sorted from blood, taken at week 4, from a patient treated with tofacitinib. These receptors were taken from a human donor with alopecia areata. Both conserved end residues are part of each CDR3. D genes are given only for firm matches. The size entry is marked missing in some rows and otherwise reads once, few, many or a size class.

CDR3 length: 14; V gene: TRBV27; clone size: few; J gene: TRBJ2-2; D gene: .; CDR3 DNA: TGTGCCAGCAGTAGAAGGACAGATACCGGGGAGCTGTTTTTT; CDR3 protein: CASSRRTDTGELFF
CDR3 length: 13; V gene: TRBV30; clone size: .; J gene: TRBJ1-2; D gene: TRBD1; CDR3 DNA: TGTGCCTGGAGTACGGACAGGGGACTTGGCTACACCTTC; CDR3 protein: CAWSTDRGLGYTF
CDR3 length: 13; V gene: TRBV29-1; clone size: .; J gene: TRBJ2-1; D gene: .; CDR3 DNA: TGCAGCGGCGGCCCAAGCTCCTACAATGAGCAGTTCTTC; CDR3 protein: CSGGPSSYNEQFF
CDR3 length: 16; V gene: TRBV7-2; clone size: .; J gene: TRBJ2-1; D gene: TRBD2; CDR3 DNA: TGTGCCAGCAGCTCGCTAGCGGGGGCCCTGTACAATGAGCAGTTCTTC; CDR3 protein: CASSSLAGALYNEQFF
CDR3 length: 13; V gene: TRBV30; clone size: .; J gene: TRBJ2-1; D gene: TRBD2; CDR3 DNA: TGTGCCTGGAGTGACCCAGCGGGGGTGGAGCAGTTCTTC; CDR3 protein: CAWSDPAGVEQFF
CDR3 length: 17; V gene: TRBV7-9; clone size: few; J gene: TRBJ1-2; D gene: .; CDR3 DNA: TGTGCCAGCAGCAACGAATTGGGCGGGACCACTATGTATGGCTACACCTTC; CDR3 protein: CASSNELGGTTMYGYTF
CDR3 length: 15; V gene: TRBV30; clone size: once; J gene: TRBJ2-3; D gene: TRBD2; CDR3 DNA: TGTGCCTGGAGCGAGGTAGCGGGGAACACAGATACGCAGTATTTT; CDR3 protein: CAWSEVAGNTDTQYF
CDR3 length: 14; V gene: TRBV29-1; clone size: .; J gene: TRBJ1-1; D gene: .; CDR3 DNA: TGCAGCGTTGAAGGGGCCGGAATGAACACTGAAGCTTTCTTT; CDR3 protein: CSVEGAGMNTEAFF
CDR3 length: 12; V gene: TRBV7-9; clone size: .; J gene: TRBJ2-1; D gene: .; CDR3 DNA: TGTGCCAGCAGCGGCCCGCGGGCTGAGCAGTTCTTC; CDR3 protein: CASSGPRAEQFF
CDR3 length: 13; V gene: TRBV6-5; clone size: .; J gene: TRBJ1-2; D gene: .; CDR3 DNA: TGTGCCAGCAGTTACGACCCAGGACAGGGCTACACCTTC; CDR3 protein: CASSYDPGQGYTF
CDR3 length: 14; V gene: TRBV28; clone size: .; J gene: TRBJ1-4; D gene: .; CDR3 DNA: TGTGCCAGCAGTTCCCCCGCTGAGATGGAAAAACTGTTTTTT; CDR3 protein: CASSSPAEMEKLFF
CDR3 length: 13; V gene: TRBV29-1; clone size: once; J gene: TRBJ2-7; D gene: .; CDR3 DNA: TGCAGCGTTGAATATGGGGGAACCTACGAGCAGTACTTC; CDR3 protein: CSVEYGGTYEQYF
CDR3 length: 15; V gene: TRBV7-9; clone size: .; J gene: TRBJ1-1; D gene: .; CDR3 DNA: TGTGCCAGCAGCTCCGGTGTAGGGATGAACACTGAAGCTTTCTTT; CDR3 protein: CASSSGVGMNTEAFF
CDR3 length: 11; V gene: TRBV29-1; clone size: few; J gene: TRBJ1-1; D gene: .; CDR3 DNA: TGCAGCGTTGAGGCTTACAGTGAAGCTTTCTTT; CDR3 protein: CSVEAYSEAFF
CDR3 length: 13; V gene: TRBV19; clone size: .; J gene: TRBJ2-1; D gene: TRBD2; CDR3 DNA: TGTGCCAGTAGTCCCAGCGGGGGTAGTGAGCAGTTCTTC; CDR3 protein: CASSPSGGSEQFF
CDR3 length: 15; V gene: TRBV18; clone size: .; J gene: TRBJ1-2; D gene: .; CDR3 DNA: TGTGCCAGCTCACCACCTCAGGGGCGCATCTATGGCTACACCTTC; CDR3 protein: CASSPPQGRIYGYTF
CDR3 length: 12; V gene: TRBV7-9; clone size: once; J gene: TRBJ2-1; D gene: .; CDR3 DNA: TGTGCCAGCACCTCCTCCCCCGTTGAGCAGTTCTTC; CDR3 protein: CASTSSPVEQFF
CDR3 length: 12; V gene: TRBV29-1; clone size: .; J gene: TRBJ2-5; D gene: .; CDR3 DNA: TGCAGCGGGGGGTTGAGCGAAGAGACCCAGTACTTC; CDR3 protein: CSGGLSEETQYF
CDR3 length: 13; V gene: TRBV2; clone size: few; J gene: TRBJ2-5; D gene: .; CDR3 DNA: TGTGCCAGCAGTGACAGGGCTTGGGAGACCCAGTACTTC; CDR3 protein: CASSDRAWETQYF
CDR3 length: 12; V gene: TRBV27; clone size: .; J gene: TRBJ1-6; D gene: .; CDR3 DNA: TGTGCCAGCAGGAACAGGAATTCACCCCTCCACTTT; CDR3 protein: CASRNRNSPLHF
CDR3 length: 15; V gene: TRBV29-1; clone size: .; J gene: TRBJ1-1; D gene: .; CDR3 DNA: TGCAGCGTTCTAGGAGGGGCCCGAGGAGGATTTGAAGCTTTCTTT; CDR3 protein: CSVLGGARGGFEAFF
CDR3 length: 14; V gene: TRBV25-1; clone size: .; J gene: TRBJ2-5; D gene: TRBD2; CDR3 DNA: TGTGCCAGCAGTGAATTACGGGGGGAAGAGACCCAGTACTTC; CDR3 protein: CASSELRGEETQYF
CDR3 length: 18; V gene: TRBV23-1; clone size: .; J gene: TRBJ2-2; D gene: TRBD1; CDR3 DNA: TGCGCCAGCAGTCAATCTGGGACAGGGGGCGCGGACACCGGGGAGCTGTTTTTT; CDR3 protein: CASSQSGTGGADTGELFF
CDR3 length: 14; V gene: TRBV11-2; clone size: .; J gene: TRBJ1-4; D gene: .; CDR3 DNA: TGTGCCAGCAGCTTAGATGCTCATGGCGAAAAACTGTTTTTT; CDR3 protein: CASSLDAHGEKLFF
CDR3 length: 13; V gene: TRBV19; clone size: few; J gene: TRBJ2-1; D gene: .; CDR3 DNA: TGTGCCAGTAGTATTGTTGACTACGATGAGCAGTTCTTC; CDR3 protein: CASSIVDYDEQFF
CDR3 length: 16; V gene: TRBV27; clone size: .; J gene: TRBJ2-3; D gene: .; CDR3 DNA: TGTGCCAGCAGTTTACCCCGGAGGGCAGGCACAGATACGCAGTATTTT; CDR3 protein: CASSLPRRAGTDTQYF
CDR3 length: 12; V gene: TRBV5-6; clone size: .; J gene: TRBJ2-1; D gene: .; CDR3 DNA: TGTGCCAGCAGCAGTACAGGGCGTGAGCAGTTCTTC; CDR3 protein: CASSSTGREQFF
CDR3 length: 15; V gene: TRBV25-1; clone size: .; J gene: TRBJ1-2; D gene: .; CDR3 DNA: TGTGCCAGCAGTGAATTCGGGGAGCCTAACTATGGCTACACCTTC; CDR3 protein: CASSEFGEPNYGYTF
CDR3 length: 14; V gene: TRBV29-1; clone size: .; J gene: TRBJ2-1; D gene: .; CDR3 DNA: TGCAGCGTTGAAGATCTGCGCGAGAGTAATGAGCAGTTCTTC; CDR3 protein: CSVEDLRESNEQFF
CDR3 length: 12; V gene: TRBV30; clone size: few; J gene: TRBJ2-2; D gene: .; CDR3 DNA: TGTGCCTGGTCGGGTATCACCGGGGAGCTGTTTTTT; CDR3 protein: CAWSGITGELFF
CDR3 length: 13; V gene: TRBV2; clone size: .; J gene: TRBJ1-5; D gene: .; CDR3 DNA: TGTGCCAGCATGGTAGACAGCAATCAGCCCCAGCATTTT; CDR3 protein: CASMVDSNQPQHF
CDR3 length: 14; V gene: TRBV14; clone size: few; J gene: TRBJ2-7; D gene: TRBD1; CDR3 DNA: TGTGCCAGCAGCCAAGGGACAGGGACCTACGAGCAGTACTTC; CDR3 protein: CASSQGTGTYEQYF
CDR3 length: 15; V gene: TRBV30; clone size: few; J gene: TRBJ2-1; D gene: TRBD1; CDR3 DNA: TGTGCCTGGAGTGTGGGACAGGGCCCCTACAATGAGCAGTTCTTC; CDR3 protein: CAWSVGQGPYNEQFF
CDR3 length: 12; V gene: TRBV30; clone size: once; J gene: TRBJ2-1; D gene: .; CDR3 DNA: TGTGCCTGGAGCTCAGGGCGCTCTGAGCAGTTCTTC; CDR3 protein: CAWSSGRSEQFF
CDR3 length: 13; V gene: TRBV30; clone size: .; J gene: TRBJ1-2; D gene: .; CDR3 DNA: TGTGCCTCTGACACGACTATGGACTATGGCTACACCTTC; CDR3 protein: CASDTTMDYGYTF
CDR3 length: 17; V gene: TRBV19; clone size: few; J gene: TRBJ1-5; D gene: TRBD1; CDR3 DNA: TGTGCCAGTAGTCTCCCAGGACAGGGCCATAGCAATCAGCCCCAGCATTTT; CDR3 protein: CASSLPGQGHSNQPQHF
CDR3 length: 13; V gene: TRBV7-9; clone size: .; J gene: TRBJ2-1; D gene: .; CDR3 DNA: TGTGCCAGCAGCTCACAAGAGACAGATGAGCAGTTCTTC; CDR3 protein: CASSSQETDEQFF
CDR3 length: 17; V gene: TRBV29-1; clone size: .; J gene: TRBJ2-1; D gene: .; CDR3 DNA: TGCAGCGTTGAAGCTGATTTGGTGGACCGGGGGTACAATGAGCAGTTCTTC; CDR3 protein: CSVEADLVDRGYNEQFF
CDR3 length: 14; V gene: TRBV29-1; clone size: .; J gene: TRBJ2-7; D gene: .; CDR3 DNA: TGCAGCGTTGAATATCAGGGGAGGTACTACGAGCAGTACTTC; CDR3 protein: CSVEYQGRYYEQYF
CDR3 length: 14; V gene: TRBV2; clone size: .; J gene: TRBJ1-5; D gene: .; CDR3 DNA: TGTGCCAGCACCGAGGGACATTTCAATCAGCCCCAGCATTTT; CDR3 protein: CASTEGHFNQPQHF
CDR3 length: 15; V gene: TRBV6-5; clone size: .; J gene: TRBJ1-5; D gene: .; CDR3 DNA: TGTGCCAGCAGTTTAACGGACGGGAAGAATCAGCCCCAGCATTTT; CDR3 protein: CASSLTDGKNQPQHF
CDR3 length: 15; V gene: TRBV9; clone size: .; J gene: TRBJ1-5; D gene: TRBD1; CDR3 DNA: TGTGCCAGCAGCTTAGTGGGGACAGATTATCAGCCCCAGCATTTT; CDR3 protein: CASSLVGTDYQPQHF
CDR3 length: 15; V gene: TRBV6-5; clone size: .; J gene: TRBJ2-4; D gene: TRBD2; CDR3 DNA: TGTGCCAGCAGTTATGTACGGGGGGACAAAAACATTCAGTACTTC; CDR3 protein: CASSYVRGDKNIQYF
CDR3 length: 12; V gene: TRBV29-1; clone size: .; J gene: TRBJ1-2; D gene: .; CDR3 DNA: TGCAGCGTTGAGAACAGGGAGGAAGGCTACACCTTC; CDR3 protein: CSVENREEGYTF
CDR3 length: 13; V gene: TRBV7-2; clone size: .; J gene: TRBJ1-2; D gene: .; CDR3 DNA: TGTGCCAGCAGCTTTAACAATAACTATGGCTACACCTTC; CDR3 protein: CASSFNNNYGYTF
CDR3 length: 13; V gene: TRBV27; clone size: .; J gene: TRBJ2-1; D gene: .; CDR3 DNA: TGTGCCAGCACTAAGAGCTCCTACAATGAGCAGTTCTTC; CDR3 protein: CASTKSSYNEQFF
CDR3 length: 11; V gene: TRBV29-1; clone size: few; J gene: TRBJ1-1; D gene: .; CDR3 DNA: TGCAGCGTTGTGTTAGGCCCCGGAGCTTTCTTT; CDR3 protein: CSVVLGPGAFF
CDR3 length: 17; V gene: TRBV7-2; clone size: .; J gene: TRBJ2-3; D gene: TRBD2; CDR3 DNA: TGTGCCAGCAGCCTAGCGGACGGCGGGCCCCAGGATGATACGCAGTATTTT; CDR3 protein: CASSLADGGPQDDTQYF
CDR3 length: 13; V gene: TRBV29-1; clone size: .; J gene: TRBJ2-5; D gene: .; CDR3 DNA: TGCAGCGTTGAACGAGCGTACCAAGAGACCCAGTACTTC; CDR3 protein: CSVERAYQETQYF
CDR3 length: 13; V gene: TRBV29-1; clone size: .; J gene: TRBJ2-7; D gene: TRBD1; CDR3 DNA: TGCAGCGTTACAGACAGGGAGAACTACGAGCAGTACTTC; CDR3 protein: CSVTDRENYEQYF
CDR3 length: 15; V gene: TRBV25-1; clone size: .; J gene: TRBJ1-2; D gene: TRBD1; CDR3 DNA: TGTGCCAGCAGTGGAAATCCGGACAGGAGCTATGGCTACACCTTC; CDR3 protein: CASSGNPDRSYGYTF
CDR3 length: 14; V gene: TRBV30; clone size: .; J gene: TRBJ2-1; D gene: .; CDR3 DNA: TGTGCCTGGAAAGTCGGGACAACCTACAATGAGCAGTTCTTC; CDR3 protein: CAWKVGTTYNEQFF